What follows describes a single T cell receptor (beta chain). CDR3 length: 13 amino acids. The germline V gene encodes CDR1 WSHSY and CDR2 SAAADI. The data stem from a study of sequential checkpoint blockade in melanoma. The overall study: Patients were randomized 1:1 to nivolumab-then-ipilimumab or ipilimumab-then-nivolumab first-line. After both sequences, patients received maintenance nivolumab.

Treatment in this sample: randomized to nivolumab then ipilimumab (arm A) or the reverse (arm B). TCRdb's table, derived via immunoSEQ multiplex PCR, lists solely in-frame clones and lacks some. The data show more than 9,500 clones, about 71% seen once. The gene calls are TRBV10-2 and TRBJ2-5; tentative D call: TRBD1 (5 bases). The last part of the DNA fits TRBJ2-7 better; the J call may be wrong. The clonotype comes from a human donor with melanoma. Source: CD8+ T cells sorted from blood (inferred from file names), taken from a patient given nivolumab and ipilimumab in sequence. The CDR3 nucleotides read TGCGCCAGCAGCGCTTGGACAACATACGAGCAGTACTTC. This translates into CASSAWTTYEQYF.